This T cell receptor (beta chain) emerged from a study of spatial heterogeneity in lung cancer. Regarding the study as a whole: Expanded intratumoral alpha and beta TCR counts tracked tumor mutation counts.

At least ten counts were recorded for this clonotype. Its antigen is as yet unknown. Time point defined: sample taken at primary tumor resection. The input material, whole RNA from tumor, nontumor lung or frozen PBMC, was sequenced unsorted. One entry per CDR3 protein results from TCRdb running MiXCR on the 5' RACE reads. The table records roughly 6,000 distinct CDR3 sequences, approximately 1.2% of them present only once. Looked up from germline, CDR1 is MNHNS and CDR2 is SASEGT. CDR3 length equals 13 residues. Deletions cut 6 bases from V and 4 bases from J, with 12 bases between. The chain uses TRBV6-1 and TRBJ1-1; D not resolved. The source was lung tumor tissue, collected at surgery. This receptor was taken from a male donor with early-stage non-small cell lung cancer. The CDR3 DNA sequence: TGTGCCAGCAGGTCCGGAGGAGGCACTGAAGCTTTCTTT. Protein product: CASRSGGGTEAFF.